The rows below give T cell receptor beta chains drawn from one sample of a study of regulatory T cells in long-lasting Graves disease. MiXCR was run by TCRdb on the multiplex PCR reads, yielding one entry per CDR3 protein. The sample yields under 800,000 distinct CDR3 sequences, 15% to 20% seen once. Separately, the same data were catalogued under a study of T cells in Graves' hyperthyroidism and ophthalmopathy.

Sequenced here: peripheral blood mononuclear cells (PBMCs), sampled at new diagnosis, from a patient treated with antithyroid drugs. Receptor source: a woman aged 25 to 39 with Graves disease. CDR3s include the opening cysteine and the closing phenylalanine or tryptophan. A D gene is named only where the DNA matches it firmly. Some rows mark clone size as missing; the rest say once, few, many or name a class of expanded clone.

CASSKGPYQETQYF	TGTGCCAGCAGCAAGGGGCCGTACCAAGAGACCCAGTACTTC	.	TRBV14	TRBJ2-5	.
CSARVQGVGFQHF	TGCAGTGCTAGAGTCCAGGGGGTCGGTTTTCAGCATTTT	.	TRBV20-1	TRBJ1-5	TRBD1
CASRRTGTGELFF	TGTGCCAGCCGGCGGACAGGTACCGGGGAGCTGTTTTTT	many	TRBV6-1	TRBJ2-2	TRBD1
CASSPYLNNYGYTF	TGTGCCAGCAGCCCCTACCTTAATAACTATGGCTACACCTTC	many	TRBV7-2	TRBJ1-2	.
CASSYTTGFSYEQYF	TGTGCCAGCAGTTACACGACAGGGTTTTCCTACGAGCAGTACTTC	many	TRBV6-5	TRBJ2-7	TRBD1
CSASGGRATDTQYF	TGCAGTGCTAGCGGCGGGAGGGCGACAGATACGCAGTATTTT	many	TRBV20-1	TRBJ2-3	TRBD2
CASSLLEKVLAYNEQFF	TGTGCCAGCAGTTTATTAGAGAAAGTACTCGCCTACAATGAGCAGTTCTTC	many	TRBV6-2/TRBV6-3	TRBJ2-1	.
CAISSSGTLNNEQFF	TGTGCCATCAGTTCCAGCGGGACCCTCAACAATGAGCAGTTCTTC	.	TRBV10-3	TRBJ2-1	TRBD2
CASSSLAADIAF	TGTGCCAGCAGTTCCCTAGCGGCGGATATTGCTTTT	.	TRBV7-9	TRBJ1-4	.
CASSITGQQNSPLHF	TGTGCCAGCAGTATCACGGGACAGCAGAATTCACCCCTCCACTTT	many	TRBV28	TRBJ1-6	TRBD1
CSANTGGFEAFF	TGCAGCGCAAATACAGGGGGCTTTGAAGCTTTCTTT	few	TRBV29-1	TRBJ1-1	TRBD1
CASSLGGAGGLNYGYTF	TGTGCCAGCAGCTTAGGAGGAGCAGGGGGCTTGAACTATGGCTACACCTTC	.	TRBV7-9	TRBJ1-2	TRBD1
CASSPVVGRSTDTQYF	TGTGCCAGCAGTCCCGTCGTTGGGCGGAGCACAGATACGCAGTATTTT	.	TRBV7-9	TRBJ2-3	.
CASSLAGSYEQYF	TGTGCCAGCAGCTTAGCGGGCAGCTACGAGCAGTACTTC	many	TRBV11-1	TRBJ2-7	.
CSVASGESQPQHF	TGCAGCGTTGCCTCAGGGGAGAGTCAGCCCCAGCATTTT	few	TRBV29-1	TRBJ1-5	.